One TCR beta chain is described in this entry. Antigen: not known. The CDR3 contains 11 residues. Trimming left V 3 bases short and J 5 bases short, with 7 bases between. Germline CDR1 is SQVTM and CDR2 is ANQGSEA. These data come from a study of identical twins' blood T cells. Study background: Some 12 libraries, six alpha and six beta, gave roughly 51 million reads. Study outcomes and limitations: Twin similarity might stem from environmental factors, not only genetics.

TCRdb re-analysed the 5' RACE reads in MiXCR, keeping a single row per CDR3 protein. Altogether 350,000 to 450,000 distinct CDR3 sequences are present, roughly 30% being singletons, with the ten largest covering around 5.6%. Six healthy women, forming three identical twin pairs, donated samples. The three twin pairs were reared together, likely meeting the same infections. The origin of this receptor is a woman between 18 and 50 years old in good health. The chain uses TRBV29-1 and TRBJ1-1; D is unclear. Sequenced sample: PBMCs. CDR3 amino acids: CSVERSTEAFF. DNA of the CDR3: TGCAGCGTTGAGAGGTCAACTGAAGCTTTCTTT.